This entry concerns a single T cell receptor (beta chain). Its antigen is not identified. The entry originates in a study of cytomegalovirus exposure and HLA in healthy donors. Study in general: A subsequent analysis reported that the approximately 120 validation repertoires were produced on the same platform that had also been used for the 500 to 700 first-cohort repertoires.

Sequenced by immunoSEQ multiplex PCR; TCRdb stores in-frame clones only, minus some. Of fewer than 90,000 clones listed, approximately 94% are singletons. Notes on the study in general: Reportedly, diagnosis of cytomegalovirus status by the classifier showed high specificity and sensitivity. The study flagged around 160 TCR beta chains as cytomegalovirus-associated.

The specimen was PBMCs. The TCR sequence derives from a woman aged 18-35 years in good health and CMV-seropositive.

CDR3 coding DNA: TGTGCCAGCAGCTTAGATCAGGGGACGCAGTATTTT. Translation: CASSLDQGTQYF. The rearrangement uses TRBV7-9 and TRBJ2-3; D is perhaps TRBD1 (6 bases). The germline V gene has CDR1 SEHNR and CDR2 FQNEAQ (reference sequence). Trimming stripped 1 base from V and 9 bases from J, with 8 bases between. This CDR3 has 12 amino acids.